This T cell receptor beta chain derives from a study of cytomegalovirus exposure and HLA in healthy donors. Overall study findings and caveats: Later analysis demonstrated an association between a missense DCLRE1C variant and TCR beta V- and J-gene trimming. Rates of TCR association differed by HLA locus in a later analysis, with DRB1 highest and HLA-C lowest.

With regard to this clone: Its antigen is unknown.

The donors comprised healthy bone marrow donors. Use of 60 Vbeta and 13 Jbeta primers characterized the PCR. How the authors handled the data: Approximately 11 million of 80 million or so unique TCR beta chains were shared, per a later count. Profiling relied on immunoSEQ multiplex PCR, and the TCRdb table lists in-frame clones only, not all of them. That table gives V, J and clone size, and the DNA gave D and trimming. Of approximately 97,000 clones detected, approximately 73% appear once; the ten largest clones hold over 3%. CDR3 length: 14 residues. Germline CDR1 SGHDT, CDR2 YYEEEE. Trimming stripped 2 bases from V and 4 bases from J, with 10 bases between.

This TCR was sampled from a man in his forties in good health and CMV-seronegative. The chain employs TRBV5-6 and TRBJ2-1, with a possible D match to TRBD2 (6 bases). What was sequenced was PBMCs. The CDR3 DNA is TGTGCCAGCAGCTTTAGCGGCCTGTACAATGAGCAGTTCTTC. It specifies CASSFSGLYNEQFF.